These 30 T cell receptor beta chains originate from one sample sequenced in a study of shared clonotypes between healthy human individuals. The table came from immunoSEQ multiplex PCR; TCRdb's copy has only in-frame clones and leaves some out. This table has 1.4 million or so clones, roughly 98.5% appearing once. The specimen was naive CD4+ T cells sorted from blood. Subset defined: CD45RA+ positively selected. The receptor source for this set is a man aged 25-45 years in good health.

The chain recombines TRBV5-1 with TRBJ2-1; TRBD1 agrees at 9 bases. The CDR3 has 16 amino acids. Germline V gene lookup returns CDR1 SGHRS and CDR2 YFSETQ. Unmatched junction bases numbered 5, after V lost 2 bases and J lost 2 bases. As DNA, the CDR3 is TGCGCCAGCAGCTTAGGACAGGGGATCCCCTACAATGAGCAGTTCTTC. Amino acids: CASSLGQGIPYNEQFF.

The V and J genes are TRBV9 and TRBJ1-3; D not certain. Looked up from germline, CDR1 is SGDLS and CDR2 is YYNGEE. Trimming took 1 base from V and 1 from J, leaving 6 bases between them. The CDR3 contains 14 residues. This CDR3 reads CASSVTGSGNTIYF. The CDR3 coding sequence is TGTGCCAGCAGCGTAACCGGTTCTGGAAACACCATATATTTT.

The chain combines TRBV5-1 with TRBJ2-5, with TRBD1 matching over 7 bases. CDR3 length: 14 residues. Germline lookup yields CDR1 SGHRS and CDR2 YFSETQ. V lost 3 bases to trimming and J lost 0 bases; unmatched junction nucleotides: 2. The DNA for the CDR3 is TGCGCCAGCAGCTCGGGACAGAACCAAGAGACCCAGTACTTC. This encodes CASSSGQNQETQYF.

This clone occurred once. The DNA for the CDR3 is TGTGCCAGCAGCTCCTCGACAGGGGGAGGCAGCGAGCAGTACTTC. Protein: CASSSSTGGGSEQYF. The V and J genes are TRBV11-3 and TRBJ2-7; 9 bases are a match to TRBD1. Germline V CDR1 and CDR2: SGHNT, YENEEA. Trimming removed 4 bases from V and 6 bases from J; junction bases left unmatched: 10. This CDR3 region has 15 residues. Looking up the rest from reference TRBV11-3 and TRBJ2-7 gives the full variable domain: EAGVVQSPRYKIIEKKQPVAFWCNPISGHNTLYWYLQNLGQGPELLIRYENEEAVDDSQLPKDRFSAERLKGVDSTLKIQPAELGDSAVYLCASSSSTGGGSEQYFGPGTRLTVT.

This clone has just one count. The rearrangement links TRBV5-1 to TRBJ2-3, with D uncertain. The CDR3 has 12 residues. Germline values: CDR1 SGHRS, CDR2 YFSETQ. The V gene lost 4 bases and the J gene lost 14 bases, with 17 bases spanning the gap. CDR3 sequence reads: CASSPDLAPGYF. CDR3 coding DNA: TGCGCCAGCAGCCCGGACCTGGCCCCGGGGTATTTT.

A remark on this clone: Other DNA sequences of this sample code for an identical CDR3. The chain links TRBV7-2 to TRBJ1-5; D is unclear. Germline V lookup: CDR1 SGHTA, CDR2 FQGNSA. The length of the CDR3 is 13 residues. V was pared by 3 bases and J by 5 bases, with 8 bases between. As DNA, the CDR3 is TGTGCCAGCAGCTTCCTTGGGGATCAGCCCCAGCATTTT. Its protein is CASSFLGDQPQHF.

This chain links TRBV18 with TRBJ2-1; tentative D call: TRBD2 (5 bases). The CDR3 is 15 amino acids. V was pared by 3 bases and J by 2 bases, with 11 bases between. Germline V gene sequence: CDR1 KGHSH, CDR2 LQKENI. In DNA, the CDR3 is TGTGCCAGCTCACCTCCAGCGGAAGCCTACAATGAGCAGTTCTTC. As protein: CASSPPAEAYNEQFF.

V and J are TRBV19 and TRBJ1-5, with D possibly TRBD1 on 5 matching bases. The germline gives CDR1 LNHDA, CDR2 SQIVND (reference sequence). The length of the CDR3 is 14 residues. V lost 6 bases, J lost 1 base, and 10 bases lay in between. CDR3 sequence: CASSRQFSNQPQHF. The CDR3 DNA follows: TGTGCCAGTAGCAGACAGTTCAGCAATCAGCCCCAGCATTTT.

As for this clone: One end of the junction is discordant with germline, which a read error may explain. The rearrangement uses TRBV30 and TRBJ2-1; 10 bases are a match to TRBD2. This CDR3 is built from 14 residues. Germline CDR1 is GTSNPN and CDR2 is SVGIG (reference sequence). The CDR3: CAWSTTTPSGSRVF. As DNA, the CDR3 is TGTGCCTGGAGTACAACAACCCCTAGCGGGAGCCGGGTCTTC.

This CDR3 is CAISDRAVKNTGELFF. Written as DNA, the CDR3 is TGTGCCATCAGTGACAGGGCAGTTAAGAACACCGGGGAGCTGTTTTTT. The chain has TRBV10-3 and TRBJ2-2; TRBD1 might be the D (5 bases). Trimming removed 3 bases at V and 1 base at J, with 12 bases between. The CDR3 covers 16 residues. Germline CDR1 is ENHRY and CDR2 is SYGVKD.

The chain is built from TRBV5-1 and TRBJ1-2; a weak D match, TRBD1 (5 bases). The CDR3 is 13 residues long. V lost 1 base and J lost 7, with 11 bases in between. Germline V lookup: CDR1 SGHRS, CDR2 YFSETQ. The CDR3: CASSLSQGGGYTF. In DNA, the CDR3 is TGCGCCAGCAGCTTGAGTCAGGGCGGTGGCTACACCTTC. Variable domain in full (rest from reference TRBV5-1 and TRBJ1-2): KAGVTQTPRYLIKTRGQQVTLSCSPISGHRSVSWYQQTPGQGLQFLFEYFSETQRNKGNFPGRFSGRQFSNSRSEMNVSTLELGDSALYLCASSLSQGGGYTFGSGTRLTVV.

This chain connects TRBV2 to TRBJ2-7; D might be TRBD2 (6 bases). The CDR3 has 12 amino acids. V lost 7 bases and J 0 bases, leaving 7 bases between the germline ends. Germline loops: CDR1 SNHLY, CDR2 FYNNEI. The CDR3 protein is CASTGSSYEQYF. In DNA form, the CDR3 reads TGTGCCAGCACCGGGAGCTCCTACGAGCAGTACTTC.

The chain recombines TRBV6-5 with TRBJ1-2, with 9 bases matching TRBD1. Per germline, CDR1 MNHEY and CDR2 SVGAGI. Trimming cost V 0 bases and J 5 bases; bases outside gene matches: 1. This CDR3 comprises 14 residues. The CDR3 nucleotides read TGTGCCAGCAGTTACTCGGACAGGGGTTATGGCTACACCTTC. It yields the protein CASSYSDRGYGYTF.

This chain links TRBV4-1 with TRBJ2-5; no firm D call. The CDR3 length is 14 residues. The ends were cut back, 1 base at V and 5 bases at J, with 11 bases in the middle. The V gene's germline CDR1 is MGHRA and CDR2 YSYEKL. The DNA for the CDR3 is TGCGCCAGCAGCCAAGTCCTCCTTACCGAGACCCAGTACTTC. This sequence encodes CASSQVLLTETQYF.

CDR3 DNA sequence: TGTGCCAGCAGGCCGGAGGGGAGACAGATTGAAGCTTTCTTT. This gives the protein CASRPEGRQIEAFF. The gene calls are TRBV5-6 and TRBJ1-1; a possible D gene is TRBD1 (5 bases). Germline V lookup: CDR1 SGHDT, CDR2 YYEEEE. This CDR3 comprises 14 residues. V lost 5 bases to trimming and J lost 7 bases, with 18 bases between them.

The rearrangement links TRBV9 to TRBJ2-4; possibly TRBD1 or TRBD2 for D (5 bases each). V was clipped by 3 bases and J by 7 bases, with 14 bases between them. Germline V CDR1 and CDR2: SGDLS, YYNGEE. The CDR3 runs to 14 residues. CDR3 sequence (DNA): TGTGCCAGCAGCGGAGGGGCCGGTTGGAACATTCAGTACTTC. This codes for CASSGGAGWNIQYF.

The chain has TRBV6-5 and TRBJ2-7; TRBD2 is a possible D gene (6 bases). The ends were cut back, 8 bases at V and 4 bases at J, with 18 bases in the middle. This CDR3 has 14 amino acids. Germline V gene sequence: CDR1 MNHEY, CDR2 SVGAGI. The CDR3 DNA reads TGTGCCAGCTGGCAACGGGGGACTGAGTACGAGCAGTACTTC. Translating it yields CASWQRGTEYEQYF.

The chain has TRBV7-9 and TRBJ2-7, with D possibly being TRBD1 or TRBD2 (5 bases each). The CDR3 is made up of 15 amino acids. The V gene's germline CDR1 is SEHNR and CDR2 FQNEAQ (reference sequence). V was shortened by 0 bases and J by 3 bases, with 12 bases between the two germline ends. The DNA for the CDR3 is TGTGCCAGCAGCTTAGCGGGAGACAGAAACTACGAGCAGTACTTC. Translated: CASSLAGDRNYEQYF.

This chain uses TRBV19 with TRBJ1-2, with 8 bases aligning to TRBD1. This CDR3 has 15 amino acids. The V and J ends lost 2 bases and 5 bases, in that order; junction bases with no gene match: 7. The germline V gene encodes CDR1 LNHDA and CDR2 SQIVND (reference sequence). In DNA form, the CDR3 reads TGTGCCAGTAGTATATCCGGGCAGGGGGCTTATGGCTACACCTTC. Protein: CASSISGQGAYGYTF.

This clone has only one observation. This chain links TRBV7-6 with TRBJ2-1, with 7 bases identical to TRBD1. This CDR3 region has 16 residues. Germline V gene lookup returns CDR1 SGHVS and CDR2 FNYEAQ. The V and J ends lost 7 bases and 1 base, in that order; junction bases with no gene match: 10. CDR3 region: CASTDLTGASYNEQFF. DNA for the CDR3: TGTGCCAGCACCGACCTAACAGGGGCGTCCTACAATGAGCAGTTCTTC. The complete variable domain, with remaining parts taken from reference TRBV7-6 and TRBJ2-1, reads GAGVSQSPRYKVTKRGQDVALRCDPISGHVSLYWYRQALGQGPEFLTYFNYEAQQDKSGLPNDRFSAERPEGSISTLTIQRTEQRDSAMYRCASTDLTGASYNEQFFGPGTRLTVL.

This chain connects TRBV5-1 to TRBJ2-7; 11 bases map to TRBD2. V was clipped by 3 bases and J by 4 bases; unmatched bases: 9. Germline V gene lookup returns CDR1 SGHRS and CDR2 YFSETQ. The CDR3 contains 16 residues. CDR3 coding DNA: TGCGCCAGCAGCTCCATTATAGCGGGAGGGCCGTACGAGCAGTACTTC. Translated: CASSSIIAGGPYEQYF.

The rearrangement links TRBV2 to TRBJ1-2; no clear D gene. The ends were cut back, 2 bases at V and 4 bases at J, with 8 bases in the middle. Germline CDR1 SNHLY, CDR2 FYNNEI. The CDR3 covers 13 residues. The CDR3 here is CASSESGSYGYTF. In DNA, the CDR3 is TGTGCCAGCAGTGAATCGGGCAGCTATGGCTACACCTTC.

The rearrangement links TRBV9 to TRBJ2-1, with D possibly TRBD2 on 6 matching bases. The CDR3 extends over 15 amino acids. With 0 bases removed from V and 5 bases from J, the gap between germline ends came to 12 bases. Germline V gives CDR1 SGDLS, CDR2 YYNGEE. This CDR3 is CASSVDSGSHNEQFF. The CDR3 DNA reads TGTGCCAGCAGCGTAGATAGCGGCAGTCACAATGAGCAGTTCTTC. The full variable domain, its missing parts supplied by reference TRBV9 and TRBJ2-1, is DSGVTQTPKHLITATGQRVTLRCSPRSGDLSVYWYQQSLDQGLQFLIQYYNGEERAKGNILERFSAQQFPDLHSELNLSSLELGDSALYFCASSVDSGSHNEQFFGPGTRLTVL.

V and J are TRBV20-1 and TRBJ2-4; D call uncertain. Germline V gives CDR1 DFQATT, CDR2 SNEGSKA (reference sequence). This CDR3 is 10 amino acids long. Deletions cut 3 bases from V and 8 bases from J, with 5 bases between. The CDR3 nucleotides read TGCAGTGCTAGGCAGGACATTCAGTACTTC. It yields the protein CSARQDIQYF.

This sequence joins TRBV5-1 and TRBJ2-7; D is perhaps TRBD1 or TRBD2 (5 bases each). This CDR3 is 13 amino acids long. Trimming took 2 bases from V and 6 from J, leaving 12 bases between them. Germline V gene lookup returns CDR1 SGHRS and CDR2 YFSETQ. This CDR3 reads CASSFGTTAEQYF. CDR3 nucleotides: TGCGCCAGCAGCTTCGGGACCACTGCCGAGCAGTACTTC.

The chain employs TRBV7-2 and TRBJ2-1; D is undetermined. The germline V gene encodes CDR1 SGHTA and CDR2 FQGNSA. V lost 1 base, J lost 5 bases, and 3 bases lay in between. CDR3 size: 12 residues. CDR3 DNA: TGTGCCAGCAGCTTAGATGACAATGAGCAGTTCTTC. Translation: CASSLDDNEQFF.

V usage is TRBV5-1 and J usage is TRBJ2-3, with a weak D call TRBD1 (5 bases). Germline CDR1 and CDR2: SGHRS and YFSETQ. The V end lost 4 bases, the J end lost 1 base, and 10 bases lay between the germline ends. This CDR3 is built from 14 residues. CDR3 amino acids: CASSRQQGTDTQYF. The CDR3 coding sequence is TGCGCCAGCAGCAGACAGCAAGGCACAGATACGCAGTATTTT.

With regard to this clone: The sample holds other DNA sequences that translate to the same CDR3. V usage is TRBV5-1 and J usage is TRBJ2-3, with D uncertain. CDR1 is SGHRS, CDR2 YFSETQ, per germline. This CDR3 has 12 residues. V lost 4 bases and J lost 0, with 3 bases in between. The CDR3: CASSPSTDTQYF. CDR3 nucleotides: TGCGCCAGCAGCCCCAGCACAGATACGCAGTATTTT.

This sequence joins TRBV18 and TRBJ2-1, with D possibly TRBD2 on 6 matching bases. V was trimmed by 6 bases and J by 10 bases, leaving 13 bases between them. The CDR3 contains 12 residues. CDR1 and CDR2 from the germline V gene are KGHSH and LQKENI. DNA of the CDR3: TGTGCCAGCTCGCTTAGCGGACGCGAGCAGTTCTTC. This encodes CASSLSGREQFF.

The chain joins TRBV18 to TRBJ2-5, with D tentatively TRBD1 (6 bases). Germline CDR1 reads KGHSH; CDR2 reads LQKENI. The CDR3 extends over 14 amino acids. V dropped 3 bases and J dropped 5 bases, with 13 bases sitting between them. The CDR3: CASSPDRTRETQYF. Here the CDR3 DNA reads TGTGCCAGCTCACCCGACAGGACTCGGGAGACCCAGTACTTC.